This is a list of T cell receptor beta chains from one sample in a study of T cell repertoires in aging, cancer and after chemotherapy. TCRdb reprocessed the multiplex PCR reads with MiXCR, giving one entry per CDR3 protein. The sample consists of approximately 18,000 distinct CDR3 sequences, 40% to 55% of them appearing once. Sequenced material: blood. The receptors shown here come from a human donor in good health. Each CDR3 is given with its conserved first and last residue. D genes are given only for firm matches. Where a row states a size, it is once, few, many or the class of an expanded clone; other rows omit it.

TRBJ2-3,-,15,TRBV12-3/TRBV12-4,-,CASMIRGEGTDTQYF,TGTGCCAGCATGATAAGAGGGGAAGGCACAGATACGCAGTATTTT
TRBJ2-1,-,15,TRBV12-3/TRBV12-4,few,CASSWAASSYNEQFF,TGTGCCAGCAGCTGGGCTGCTAGCTCCTACAATGAGCAGTTCTTC
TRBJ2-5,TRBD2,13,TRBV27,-,CASGTSGQETQYF,TGTGCCAGCGGGACTAGCGGCCAAGAGACCCAGTACTTC
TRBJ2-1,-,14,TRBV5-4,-,CASSLGLGESEQFF,TGTGCCAGCAGCTTGGGCCTAGGAGAGAGTGAGCAGTTCTTC
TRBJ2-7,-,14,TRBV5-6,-,CASSPRGSVYEQYF,TGTGCCAGCAGTCCTCGGGGTAGCGTCTACGAGCAGTACTTC
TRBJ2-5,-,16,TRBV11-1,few,CASSLTISTTQETQYF,TGTGCCAGCAGCTTAACCATTAGCACAACCCAAGAGACCCAGTACTTC
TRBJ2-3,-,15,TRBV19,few,CASSYRDFSTDTQYF,TGTGCCAGTAGTTATCGGGACTTTAGCACAGATACGCAGTATTTT
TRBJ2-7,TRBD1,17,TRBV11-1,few,CASSPGTGRPWGHEQYF,TGTGCCAGCAGCCCCGGGACAGGGCGCCCTTGGGGCCACGAGCAGTACTTC
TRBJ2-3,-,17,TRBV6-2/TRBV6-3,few,CASSYLRLEYSTDTQYF,TGTGCCAGCAGTTACCTGCGGCTAGAGTATAGCACAGATACGCAGTATTTT
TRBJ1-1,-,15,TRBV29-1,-,CSVERAYRSAGEAFF,TGCAGCGTTGAAAGGGCTTATCGATCGGCCGGTGAAGCTTTCTTT
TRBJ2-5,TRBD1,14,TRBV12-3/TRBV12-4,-,CASRKDRAQETQYF,TGTGCCAGCAGAAAGGACAGGGCCCAAGAGACCCAGTACTTC
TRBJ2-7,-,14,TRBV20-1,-,CSARAPGLEYEQYF,TGCAGTGCTAGGGCCCCCGGGCTAGAGTACGAGCAGTACTTC
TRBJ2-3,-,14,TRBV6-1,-,CATGLAPSTDTQYF,TGTGCCACCGGGCTAGCCCCTAGCACAGATACGCAGTATTTT
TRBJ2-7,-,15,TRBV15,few,CATSRELGGDYEQYF,TGTGCCACCAGCAGAGAACTAGGAGGGGACTACGAGCAGTACTTC
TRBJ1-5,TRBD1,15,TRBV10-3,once,CASSYNQGANQPQHF,TGTGCCAGCAGTTACAACCAGGGGGCAAATCAGCCCCAGCATTTT
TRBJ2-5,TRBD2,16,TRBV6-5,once,CAISGSGGRATETQYF,TGTGCCATCAGTGGAAGCGGCGGGAGGGCCACAGAGACCCAGTACTTC
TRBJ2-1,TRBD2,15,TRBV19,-,CASSKLAGALNEQFF,TGTGCCAGTAGTAAACTAGCGGGAGCTCTTAATGAGCAGTTCTTC
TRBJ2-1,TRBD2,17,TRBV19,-,CASSIGPGLASRNEQFF,TGTGCCAGTAGTATAGGACCGGGACTAGCTTCGAGGAATGAGCAGTTCTTC
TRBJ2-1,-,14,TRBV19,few,CASSIDLSPNEQFF,TGTGCCAGTAGTATAGATCTATCTCCCAATGAGCAGTTCTTC
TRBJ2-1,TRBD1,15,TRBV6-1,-,CASSFETGGYNEQFF,TGTGCCAGCAGCTTTGAGACAGGGGGATACAATGAGCAGTTCTTC
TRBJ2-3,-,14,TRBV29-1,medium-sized,CSSWGGALTDTQYF,TGCAGCTCCTGGGGGGGGGCCCTCACAGATACGCAGTATTTT
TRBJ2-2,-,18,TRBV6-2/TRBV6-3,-,CASSEDERTAIRSGELFF,TGTGCCAGCAGTGAAGATGAACGGACGGCGATAAGGTCCGGGGAGCTGTTTTTT
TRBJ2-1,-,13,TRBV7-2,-,CASSLAPPSWQFF,TGTGCCAGCAGCTTAGCCCCACCGTCCTGGCAGTTCTTC
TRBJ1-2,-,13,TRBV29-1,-,CSVDREEDYGYTF,TGCAGCGTTGACAGGGAGGAGGACTATGGCTACACCTTC
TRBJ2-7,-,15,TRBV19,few,CASSMGAGGMDEQYF,TGTGCCAGTAGTATGGGGGCCGGGGGCATGGACGAGCAGTACTTC
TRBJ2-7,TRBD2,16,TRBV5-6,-,CASSLLNSGITYEQYF,TGTGCCAGCAGCCTTCTTAATAGCGGGATTACTTACGAGCAGTACTTC
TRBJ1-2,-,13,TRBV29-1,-,CSVEIPLYYGYTF,TGCAGCGTTGAAATTCCGCTCTACTATGGCTACACCTTC
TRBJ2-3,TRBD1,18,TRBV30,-,CAWLKGQGARLLTDTQYF,TGTGCCTGGCTAAAGGGACAGGGGGCGAGGCTTCTCACAGATACGCAGTATTTT
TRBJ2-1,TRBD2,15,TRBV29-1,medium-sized,CSALSGTSGANEQFF,TGCAGCGCCTTATCCGGGACTAGCGGGGCCAATGAGCAGTTCTTC
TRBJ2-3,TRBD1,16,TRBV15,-,CATSSFRDSRTDTQYF,TGTGCCACCAGCAGTTTTCGGGACAGTCGCACAGATACGCAGTATTTT
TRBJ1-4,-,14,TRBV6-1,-,CASSLDRRREKLFF,TGTGCCAGCAGTCTGGACAGACGACGTGAAAAACTGTTTTTT
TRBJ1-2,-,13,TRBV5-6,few,CASSLGQLYGYTF,TGTGCCAGCAGCTTAGGACAGCTCTATGGCTACACCTTC
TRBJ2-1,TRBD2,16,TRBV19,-,CASSIRLAGSRVEQFF,TGTGCCAGTAGTATTCGGCTAGCGGGGTCAAGGGTTGAGCAGTTCTTC